These T cell receptor beta chains were read from a single sample in a study of T cell repertoires in cytomegalovirus infection. No antigen has been identified for these receptors. TCRdb analysed the reads with MiXCR anew, one entry per CDR3 protein. The table lists hundreds of thousands of distinct CDR3 sequences, around a third of them singletons, with 15% to 20% in the top ten. The material was cultured PBMCs, obtained from culture after CMV antigen stimulation. The receptors here all came from a human donor in good health (CMV status not recorded). Some clones in this sample may be carry-over from other donors' samples. The CDR3 runs from the conserved cysteine through the conserved F or W. D genes are given only for firm matches. Clone size is shown for a subset of rows, as once, few, many or a class of expanded clone.

clone size	D gene	J gene	V gene	CDR3 DNA	CDR3 protein
many	TRBD2	TRBJ2-3	TRBV7-2	TGTGCCAGCAGCTTAGTGGGACTAGCCGGCACAGATACGCAGTATTTT	CASSLVGLAGTDTQYF
.	.	TRBJ1-3	TRBV6-6	TGTGCCAGCAGGATCGGGCTGTCCATATATTTT	CASRIGLSIYF
many	.	TRBJ2-3	TRBV7-8	TGTGCCAGCAGCCCTCGCCGCCAAGGGGTGGATACGCAGTATTTT	CASSPRRQGVDTQYF
.	TRBD2	TRBJ2-1	TRBV6-2/TRBV6-3	TGTGCCAGCAGTTACTCAGTGACTAGCGGGAACAATGAGCAGTTCTTC	CASSYSVTSGNNEQFF
.	.	TRBJ2-1	TRBV7-2	TGTGCCAGCAGGATGAAGGGGCTTTCCTACAATGAGCAGTTCTTC	CASRMKGLSYNEQFF
.	TRBD2	TRBJ2-5	TRBV29-1	TGCAGCGCGATACTAGCGGGCGAGACCCAGTACTTC	CSAILAGETQYF
many	TRBD1	TRBJ1-1	TRBV7-9	TGTGCCAGCAGCTTCCCCCGGCGAGACAGGGGTTGGTACACTGAAGCTTTCTTT	CASSFPRRDRGWYTEAFF
many	.	TRBJ1-1	TRBV7-2	TGTGCCAGCAGCCCAACATACGACCCTCCCGAAGCTTTCTTT	CASSPTYDPPEAFF
.	TRBD1	TRBJ1-2	TRBV7-2	TGTGCCAGCAGCTCGGGAGGACAGGGCGTCTATGGCTACACCTTC	CASSSGGQGVYGYTF
few	.	TRBJ1-5	TRBV20-1	TGCAGTGCTAGAGACGGAGACGGTTGGCAGCCCCAGCATTTT	CSARDGDGWQPQHF
few	TRBD1	TRBJ2-5	TRBV24-1	TGTGCCACCAGTGAGCGCAGGGGGCTTCAAGAGACCCAGTACTTC	CATSERRGLQETQYF
.	.	TRBJ2-3	TRBV7-4	TGTGCCAGCAGACCGGACGTCGCTAGCACAGATACGCAGTATTTT	CASRPDVASTDTQYF
.	TRBD2	TRBJ2-2	TRBV5-8	TGTGCCAGCGGACTAGCGGGGTGGACCGGGGAGCTGTTTTTT	CASGLAGWTGELFF
many	TRBD2	TRBJ2-7	TRBV7-2	TGTGCCAGCAGCTTACGTAGCGGGAGGGAGGTCGAGCAGTACTTC	CASSLRSGREVEQYF
few	TRBD2	TRBJ2-7	TRBV5-6	TGTGCCAGCAGCTTGGGACTAGCGGGGAGAGCCTACGAGCAGTACTTC	CASSLGLAGRAYEQYF
.	.	TRBJ2-7	TRBV4-1	TGTGCCAGCAGCCAAGAGGCTGCACAGGGCATCTACGAGCAGTACTTC	CASSQEAAQGIYEQYF
.	TRBD1	TRBJ2-1	TRBV7-9	TGTGCCAGCAGCTTAGGGGGGACAGGGGGTGTGAGAGAGCAGTTCTTC	CASSLGGTGGVREQFF
many	.	TRBJ1-5	TRBV12-5	TGTGCTAGTGGAAACGGCGGGCCGAATCAGCCCCAGCATTTT	CASGNGGPNQPQHF
.	TRBD2	TRBJ2-7	TRBV12-3/TRBV12-4	TGTGCCAGCAGTTTAGACGGACTAGATGATCTGGTCGAGCAGTACTTC	CASSLDGLDDLVEQYF
.	.	TRBJ2-1	TRBV10-3	TGTGCCATCAGTGCATCCAGAGCCGACTACAATGAGCAGTTCTTC	CAISASRADYNEQFF
.	TRBD2	TRBJ2-7	TRBV6-6	TGTGCCAGCAGTGGACTAGCGGCGTCGGACGAGCAGTACTTC	CASSGLAASDEQYF
.	TRBD1	TRBJ1-5	TRBV19	TGTGCCACCGGACCGGGACAGGGTAGTCAGCCCCAGCATTTT	CATGPGQGSQPQHF
many	.	TRBJ2-6	TRBV12-3/TRBV12-4	TGTGCCAGCAGTTTGGTAAATTCCGGGGCCAACGTCCTGACTTTC	CASSLVNSGANVLTF
.	.	TRBJ2-3	TRBV7-4	TGTGCCAGCAGTCATATAGCAGTACAACCTAACACAGATACGCAGTATTTT	CASSHIAVQPNTDTQYF
.	.	TRBJ1-6	TRBV7-9	TGTGCCAGCAGCGCAGATGCTAATTCACCCCTCCACTTT	CASSADANSPLHF
.	.	TRBJ2-3	TRBV7-4	TGTGCCAGCAGTATCGGGGGATCAGGGGATACGCAGTATTTT	CASSIGGSGDTQYF
few	TRBD2	TRBJ2-1	TRBV7-2	TGTGCCAGCAGCTTCTCCTTAGCGGGAGGGCAGTTCTTC	CASSFSLAGGQFF
once	.	TRBJ1-5	TRBV28	TGTGCCAGCAGCCTAGGACAGAGGGCGGATCAGCCCCAGCATTTT	CASSLGQRADQPQHF
.	.	TRBJ2-3	TRBV2	TGTGCCAACAGACACCGCACAGATACGCAGTATTTT	CANRHRTDTQYF
.	TRBD1	TRBJ1-3	TRBV6-6	TGTGCCAGCAGAAACAGGGGGAACACCATATATTTT	CASRNRGNTIYF
few	TRBD2	TRBJ2-1	TRBV12-3/TRBV12-4	TGTGCCAGCAGTGACGGACTAGCGTCTGGGGAGGTTGAGCAGTTCTTC	CASSDGLASGEVEQFF
.	TRBD1	TRBJ2-7	TRBV7-2	TGTGCCAGCGGAAGCACAGGGGCTCTCCCTAGATGGGAGCAGTACTTC	CASGSTGALPRWEQYF
.	TRBD2	TRBJ2-1	TRBV9	TGTGCCAGCAGCCTCACAGGGGGACTAAGGCTAGCGGGAGACCATGAGCAGTTCTTC	CASSLTGGLRLAGDHEQFF
.	.	TRBJ1-1	TRBV12-3/TRBV12-4	TGTGCCACCAAGGACCGGCGAACTGAAGCTTTCTTT	CATKDRRTEAFF
few	TRBD1	TRBJ1-1	TRBV2	TGTGCCAGCAGTGCAGGGACAGGGGGTGTCACTGAAGCTTTCTTT	CASSAGTGGVTEAFF
.	.	TRBJ1-5	TRBV20-1	TGCAGTGCTAGGCGCTTTAGCAATCAGCCCCAGCATTTT	CSARRFSNQPQHF
few	TRBD1	TRBJ2-2	TRBV19	TGTGCCAGTAGGTTACAGGGGGCCAACACCGGGGAGCTGTTTTTT	CASRLQGANTGELFF
.	.	TRBJ2-2	TRBV12-5	TGTGCTAGTGGTTTGGTACTGAGGCCGTATAGCGTAGGGACGAACACCGGGGAGCTGTTTTTT	CASGLVLRPYSVGTNTGELFF
once	TRBD2	TRBJ2-7	TRBV20-1	TGCAGTGCTAGGCATCCGGGACTACTTACTTACGAGCAGTACTTC	CSARHPGLLTYEQYF
.	.	TRBJ2-1	TRBV7-9	TGTGCCAGCAGGTATCAAAATCACAATGAGCAGTTCTTC	CASRYQNHNEQFF
.	TRBD1	TRBJ2-5	TRBV5-4	TGTGCCAGCAGCTTGATAGGGGGCGCAGAAGAGACCCAGTACTTC	CASSLIGGAEETQYF
few	.	TRBJ1-2	TRBV7-9	TGTGCCAGCAGCTGGACCGAGCTAGGCTATGGCTACACCTTC	CASSWTELGYGYTF
.	.	TRBJ1-1	TRBV19	TGTGCCAGTAGTTTTAACAGGGCTACCTCCCTCATGAACACTGAAGCTTTCTTT	CASSFNRATSLMNTEAFF
many	.	TRBJ1-1	TRBV7-2	TGTGCCAGCAGCTCCCGAATGGGGGCCTTGACTGAAGCTTTCTTT	CASSSRMGALTEAFF
.	.	TRBJ1-5	TRBV6-6	TGTGCCAGCAGGGAACAGGGCTTCCGCAGTCAGCCCCAGCATTTT	CASREQGFRSQPQHF
.	.	TRBJ1-1	TRBV6-1	TGTGCCAGCAGCCGAGGCGAGACTGAAGCTTTCTTT	CASSRGETEAFF
.	.	TRBJ1-2	TRBV24-1	TGTGCCACCAGTGATCCAAACCCCACACAGGGAGTGAATGGCTACACCTTC	CATSDPNPTQGVNGYTF